The 8 T cell receptor beta chains in this list originate from one sample, sequenced in a study of shared clonotypes between healthy human individuals. Libraries were prepared by immunoSEQ multiplex PCR; TCRdb keeps only in-frame clonotypes and omits some of them. The repertoire has 850,000 to 1,200,000 clones, under 80% of them found once; the top ten carry about 1.5%. Sequences were obtained from memory CD4+ T cells sorted from blood. Noted subset: CD45RA-negative fraction. Receptor source: a man aged 18 to 29 in good health.

V usage is TRBV7-8 and J usage is TRBJ2-1; D assignment may be TRBD1 or TRBD2 (5 bases each). Germline CDR1 SGHVS, CDR2 FQNEAQ. Trimming cost V 5 bases and J 10 bases, with 27 bases left between them. The CDR3 covers 17 residues. For the CDR3, the DNA is TGTGCCAGCAGCCCCTTCTGGGGACGGCCAACGATGGGGGAGCAGTTCTTC. Encoded protein: CASSPFWGRPTMGEQFF.

V gene TRBV5-1 combines with J gene TRBJ2-2; D call uncertain. Trimming removed 0 bases at V and 6 bases at J, with 6 bases between. Germline V CDR1 and CDR2: SGHRS, YFSETQ. The CDR3 contains 13 residues. The CDR3 is CASSLATAGELFF. The CDR3 DNA sequence: TGCGCCAGCAGCTTGGCCACGGCCGGGGAGCTGTTTTTT.

This clone was picked up a small number of times. The chain links TRBV4-3 to TRBJ1-1; D is unclear. This CDR3 is 14 amino acids long. CDR1 and CDR2 (germline): LGHNA, YSLEER. Deletions cut 5 bases from V and 2 bases from J, with 12 bases between. CDR3 sequence reads: CASSYGSLNTEAFF. The CDR3 region has the DNA TGCGCCAGCAGCTATGGGTCCCTCAACACTGAAGCTTTCTTT.

The chain is built from TRBV18 and TRBJ2-7; the D gene is possibly TRBD1 (5 bases). Germline V lookup: CDR1 KGHSH, CDR2 LQKENI. V dropped 1 base and J dropped 2 bases, with 18 bases sitting between them. The CDR3 extends over 17 amino acids. The CDR3 nucleotides read TGTGCCAGCTCACCACTGACAAGGGGCCGTGGAACCTACGAGCAGTACTTC. This encodes CASSPLTRGRGTYEQYF. The full variable domain, completed using reference TRBV18 and TRBJ2-7, is NAGVMQNPRHLVRRRGQEARLRCSPMKGHSHVYWYRQLPEEGLKFMVYLQKENIIDESGMPKERFSAEFPKEGPSILRIQQVVRGDSAAYFCASSPLTRGRGTYEQYFGPGTRLTVT.

This clone was counted at least ten times. The CDR3 sequence is CASSQAAGMGDNEQFF. The DNA for the CDR3 is TGCGCCAGCAGCCAAGCCGCCGGGATGGGGGATAATGAGCAGTTCTTC. This chain joins TRBV4-3 and TRBJ2-1; D tentatively fits TRBD1 or TRBD2 (5 bases each). Germline V gives CDR1 LGHNA, CDR2 YSLEER. The CDR3 totals 16 residues. V gave up 1 base and J gave up 7 bases, with 17 bases separating them.

V is TRBV5-1 and J is TRBJ2-5, with 9 positions matching TRBD1. The V and J ends lost 7 bases and 3 bases, in that order; junction bases with no gene match: 10. From germline, CDR1 is SGHRS and CDR2 YFSETQ. The CDR3 contains 15 residues. Written as DNA, the CDR3 is TGCGCCAGCTCTCCCCCCGGGACAGGGAAAGAGACCCAGTACTTC. Translating it yields CASSPPGTGKETQYF.

The chain is built from TRBV7-3 and TRBJ2-4, with D perhaps assigned TRBD1 or TRBD2 (5 bases each). The CDR3 consists of 12 residues. The V gene lost 5 bases and the J gene lost 15 bases, with 17 bases spanning the gap. CDR1 and CDR2 from the germline V gene are SGHTA and FQGTGA. CDR3 sequence (DNA): TGTGCCAGCAGCCAAAACCTGGGGGTATGGTACTTC. Translating it yields CASSQNLGVWYF.

The gene calls are TRBV4-3 and TRBJ1-5; D remains unclear. Trimming removed 1 base from V and 4 bases from J, with 5 bases in between. The CDR3 sequence is 13 residues long. Germline CDR1 LGHNA, CDR2 YSLEER. The CDR3 nucleotides are TGCGCCAGCAGCCAAGGATTTAATCAGCCCCAGCATTTT. Translation gives CASSQGFNQPQHF.